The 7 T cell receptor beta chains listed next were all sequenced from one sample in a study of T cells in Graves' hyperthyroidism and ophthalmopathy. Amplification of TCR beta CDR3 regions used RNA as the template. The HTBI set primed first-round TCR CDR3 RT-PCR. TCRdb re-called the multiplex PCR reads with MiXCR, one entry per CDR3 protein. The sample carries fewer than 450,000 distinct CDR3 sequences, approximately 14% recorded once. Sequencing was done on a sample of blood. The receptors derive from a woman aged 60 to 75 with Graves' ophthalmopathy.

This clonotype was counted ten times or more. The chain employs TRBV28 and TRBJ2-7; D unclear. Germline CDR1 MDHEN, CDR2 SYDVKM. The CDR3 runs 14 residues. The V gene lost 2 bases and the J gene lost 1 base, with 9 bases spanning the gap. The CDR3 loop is CASSLIPVSYEQYF. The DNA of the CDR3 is TGTGCCAGCAGTTTAATCCCCGTGTCCTACGAGCAGTACTTC.

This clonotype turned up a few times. The CDR3 region has the DNA TGTGCCAGTAGGCCGACAGGACGGAGCTCCTACGAGCAGTACTTC. The encoded protein is CASRPTGRSSYEQYF. The rearrangement joins TRBV19 to TRBJ2-7, with D maybe TRBD1 (6 bases). In germline, CDR1 is LNHDA, CDR2 SQIVND (reference sequence). V was clipped by 6 bases and J by 0 bases, with 15 bases between them. The CDR3 consists of 15 residues.

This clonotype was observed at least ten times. CDR3 bases: TGTGCCAGCAGTGAGGACAGGGCACTCTACAATGAGCAGTTCTTC. Protein product: CASSEDRALYNEQFF. This sequence joins TRBV2 and TRBJ2-1; 8 bases map to TRBD1. J lost 3 bases, V lost 3 bases, and 4 bases had no gene match. The CDR3 extends over 15 amino acids. The germline V gene encodes CDR1 SNHLY and CDR2 FYNNEI.

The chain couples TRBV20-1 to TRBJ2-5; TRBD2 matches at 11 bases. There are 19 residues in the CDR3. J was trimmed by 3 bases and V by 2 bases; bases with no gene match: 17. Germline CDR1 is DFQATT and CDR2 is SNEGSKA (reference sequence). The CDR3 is CSARPTHSGRALRKETQYF. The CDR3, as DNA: TGCAGTGCTAGACCTACTCATAGCGGGAGGGCCCTCAGGAAAGAGACCCAGTACTTC.

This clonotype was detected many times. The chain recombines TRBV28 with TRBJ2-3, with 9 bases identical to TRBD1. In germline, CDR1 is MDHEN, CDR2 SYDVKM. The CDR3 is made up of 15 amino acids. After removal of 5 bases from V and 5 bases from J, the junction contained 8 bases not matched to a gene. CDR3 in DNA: TGTGCCAGCAGTAGCAACAGGGGGCAGATAGATACGCAGTATTTT. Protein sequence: CASSSNRGQIDTQYF.

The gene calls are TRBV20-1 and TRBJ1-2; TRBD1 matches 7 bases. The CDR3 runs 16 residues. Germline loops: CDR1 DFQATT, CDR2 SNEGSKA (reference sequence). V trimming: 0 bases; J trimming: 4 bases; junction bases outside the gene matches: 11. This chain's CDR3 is CSARDHDRDISYGYTF. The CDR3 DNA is TGCAGTGCTAGAGATCATGACAGGGATATTAGCTATGGCTACACCTTC.

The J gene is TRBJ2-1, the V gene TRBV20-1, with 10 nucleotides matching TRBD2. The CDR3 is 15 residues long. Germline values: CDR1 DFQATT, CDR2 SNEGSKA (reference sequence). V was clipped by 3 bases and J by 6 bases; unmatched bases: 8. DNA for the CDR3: TGCAGTGCTAGTCCCGCTAGCGGGAGCCCCAATGAGCAGTTCTTC. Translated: CSASPASGSPNEQFF.